Listed below are T cell receptor beta chains from one sample, sequenced in a study of T cells after yellow fever vaccination. A single record per CDR3 protein comes from TCRdb applying MiXCR to the 5' RACE reads. The data hold under 200,000 distinct CDR3 sequences, with 6% to 7.5% observed a single time. Sequences were derived from CD4+ T cells sorted from PBMCs, sampled roughly 5 days after the first yellow fever vaccination. These receptors originate from a man aged 18 to 30 who received the YFV17D yellow fever vaccine. Both conserved end residues are part of each CDR3. The D gene is left open where the match is weak. Size values are once, few and many counts, or a class for expanded clones, and some rows have none.

J | D | V | size | DNA | CDR3
TRBJ1-1 | NA | TRBV5-6 | NA | TGTGCCAGCAGCCCCCGGGACATGGAAGCTTTCTTT | CASSPRDMEAFF
TRBJ2-3 | NA | TRBV6-1 | many | TGTGCCAGCAGTGAATTTCCTAGCACCAGCACAGATACGCAGTATTTT | CASSEFPSTSTDTQYF
TRBJ2-5 | NA | TRBV7-2 | many | TGTGCCAGCAGCTTCCAATTCCAAGAGACCCAGTACTTC | CASSFQFQETQYF
TRBJ1-1 | NA | TRBV18 | many | TGTGCCAGCTCACAGGGAGGTGACACTGAAGCTTTCTTT | CASSQGGDTEAFF
TRBJ2-1 | TRBD2 | TRBV7-2 | NA | TGTGCCAGCAAAAGAGCGGGGGGGGCACCAAATGAGCAGTTCTTC | CASKRAGGAPNEQFF
TRBJ1-1 | NA | TRBV10-3 | NA | TGTGCCATCGGAGAGAAGAACACTGAAGCTTTCTTT | CAIGEKNTEAFF
TRBJ2-1 | TRBD2 | TRBV7-2 | NA | TGTGCCAGTGCGGGGGTTGATCCCTACAATGAGCAGTTCTTC | CASAGVDPYNEQFF
TRBJ1-5 | NA | TRBV24-1 | many | TGTGCCACCAGTGATTGGGGAATTCAGCCCCAGCATTTT | CATSDWGIQPQHF
TRBJ2-4 | TRBD2 | TRBV12-3/TRBV12-4 | NA | TGTGCCAGCAGTTTAGGGATTCTAGCGGGCGTATTAGCCAAAAACATTCAGTACTTC | CASSLGILAGVLAKNIQYF
TRBJ2-6 | NA | TRBV11-2 | NA | TGTGCCAGCAGCTCCCCGGGACGGATACGGTGGGGTACGACTTTC | CASSSPGRIRWGTTF
TRBJ2-7 | NA | TRBV20-1 | many | TGCAGTGCTAGAGATAACAGACCCTACGAGCAGTACTTC | CSARDNRPYEQYF
TRBJ1-2 | NA | TRBV4-3 | NA | TGCGCCAGCAGCCAAGCCAGGACCGATGGCTACACCTTC | CASSQARTDGYTF
TRBJ2-5 | NA | TRBV4-2 | NA | TGTGCCAGCAGCCAAGATGCCGGGTGGCAGGGGATCCAGTACTTC | CASSQDAGWQGIQYF
TRBJ1-5 | NA | TRBV7-8 | NA | TGTGCCAGCAGCCAGTACGTCAGGGTTGGTCAGCCCCAGCATTTT | CASSQYVRVGQPQHF
TRBJ2-2 | NA | TRBV7-8 | few | TGTGCCACCTCCGGGAGACTAAACACCGGGGAGCTGTTTTTT | CATSGRLNTGELFF
TRBJ2-5 | TRBD1 | TRBV29-1 | NA | TGCAGCGTCAAACCCGTACAGGGGTCTCAAGAGACCCAGTACTTC | CSVKPVQGSQETQYF
TRBJ2-1 | NA | TRBV9 | NA | TGTGCCAGCAGCGCCTCGAGCGGGTACAATGAGCAGTTCTTC | CASSASSGYNEQFF
TRBJ2-4 | TRBD2 | TRBV12-3/TRBV12-4 | NA | TGTGCCAGCAGTTTCTCGCGGGGGGACCTAGCCAAAAACATTCAGTACTTC | CASSFSRGDLAKNIQYF
TRBJ2-5 | TRBD2 | TRBV20-1 | NA | TGCAGTGCTAGAGTCGGCGGGGGGCGGCAAGAGACCCAGTACTTC | CSARVGGGRQETQYF
TRBJ2-1 | NA | TRBV5-5 | few | TGTGCCAGCAGCCTCCGGGACGCGGAGAAATTCTTC | CASSLRDAEKFF
TRBJ2-3 | NA | TRBV4-1 | many | TGCGCCAGCAGCCAAGAAAGAGGGGGTCCGCAGTATTTT | CASSQERGGPQYF
TRBJ2-3 | NA | TRBV24-1 | many | TGTGCCACCAGTGACCGACAGGCCACAGATACGCAGTATTTT | CATSDRQATDTQYF
TRBJ2-1 | NA | TRBV24-1 | many | TGTGCCTCCGAGGGCGGGCCCCTGGCGGGTGAGCAGTTCTTC | CASEGGPLAGEQFF
TRBJ2-7 | NA | TRBV6-5 | many | TGTGCCAGCAGCCGATACGCCCTTGGGATTTACTACGAGCAGTACTTC | CASSRYALGIYYEQYF
TRBJ2-7 | NA | TRBV29-1 | many | TGCAGCGTTGTCAAGCACTACGAGCAGTACTTC | CSVVKHYEQYF
TRBJ2-1 | TRBD2 | TRBV15 | many | TGTGCCACAGGACTAGCGGGGTTCAATGAGCAGTTCTTC | CATGLAGFNEQFF
TRBJ2-5 | NA | TRBV24-1 | many | TGTGCCACCAGTGATCTTCAAGAGACCCAGTACTTC | CATSDLQETQYF
TRBJ2-1 | TRBD2 | TRBV11-2 | NA | TGTGCCAGCAGCTTAGACGGGGGGGCCCACAATGAGCAGTTCTTC | CASSLDGGAHNEQFF
TRBJ2-5 | TRBD1 | TRBV7-8 | NA | TGTGCCAGCACCAATCCAGGGGGCAGGCGAGAGACCCAGTACTTC | CASTNPGGRRETQYF
TRBJ1-2 | TRBD1 | TRBV6-1 | many | TGTGCCAGCAGTGCGACAGGGGAGTATGGCTACACCTTC | CASSATGEYGYTF
TRBJ1-6 | TRBD1 | TRBV12-3/TRBV12-4 | many | TGTGCCAGCCGCAGGGGGTTCGATTCACCCCTCCACTTT | CASRRGFDSPLHF
TRBJ1-5 | NA | TRBV5-5 | many | TGTGCCAGCAGCTTGTCGCCCTGGGCAAGTCAGCCCCAGCATTTT | CASSLSPWASQPQHF